This is a list of T cell receptor beta chains from one sample in a study of patients and donors after allogeneic stem cell transplantation. Via MiXCR, TCRdb re-called the RT-PCR reads, giving one row per CDR3 protein. The sample shows 90,000 to 130,000 distinct CDR3 sequences, approximately 40% of them seen only once. The sample was blood, either unsorted or a sorted T cell fraction (not recorded which). The receptors come from a human donor who was either an allogeneic HSCT recipient or a stem cell or donor lymphocyte infusion donor (not recorded which). It is not recorded whose cells these are; they may come from a transplant donor. CDR3s include the opening cysteine and the closing phenylalanine or tryptophan. Fields, in order: V gene, clone size, D gene, J gene, CDR3 DNA, CDR3 protein. D genes are given only for firm matches. A row's size may be missing; if present it is once, few, many or a size class.

TRBV10-3	.	.	TRBJ2-1	TGTGCCATCAGTGCGGGAGCGTCCTACAATGAGCAGTTCTTC	CAISAGASYNEQFF
TRBV12-3/TRBV12-4	few	TRBD1	TRBJ2-5	TGTGCCAGCAGTTTTGAGGGGGGACAGGGGTGGAAGACCCAGTACTTC	CASSFEGGQGWKTQYF
TRBV7-2	few	.	TRBJ1-2	TGTGCCAGCAGCTTAGGCGCGGGGGGCGAGCTTGCTAACTATGGCTACACCTTC	CASSLGAGGELANYGYTF
TRBV27	few	.	TRBJ1-6	TGTGCCAGCAGTGCCCTCCACAATTCACCCCTCCACTTT	CASSALHNSPLHF
TRBV28	.	.	TRBJ1-1	TGTGCCAGCATCCAAAGGGGGGGCACTGAAGCTTTCTTT	CASIQRGGTEAFF
TRBV20-1	.	.	TRBJ2-1	TGCAGTGCTAGAGTCCCCTACAATGAGCAGTTCTTC	CSARVPYNEQFF
TRBV20-1	few	.	TRBJ1-1	TGCAGTGCTAGAGATTTGTCCAGAACCTTTGAAGCTTTCTTT	CSARDLSRTFEAFF
TRBV4-3	.	.	TRBJ1-5	TGCGCCAGCAGCCAAGATCGGGGGAGCAATCAGCCCCAGCATTTT	CASSQDRGSNQPQHF
TRBV12-3/TRBV12-4	.	.	TRBJ2-2	TGTGCCAGCAGTTTACAGGGGTGGGTAACCGGGGAGCTGTTTTTT	CASSLQGWVTGELFF
TRBV20-1	.	TRBD2	TRBJ2-3	TGCAGTGCCGTAGCGGGAGATACGCAGTATTTT	CSAVAGDTQYF
TRBV6-2/TRBV6-3	.	.	TRBJ1-1	TGTGCCAGCAGCTCCCGTCTATTACAGAGAATGAACACTGAAGCTTTCTTT	CASSSRLLQRMNTEAFF
TRBV29-1	few	TRBD2	TRBJ2-2	TGCAGCGTTGCCCGGACTAGCGGGATGAACACCGGGGAGCTGTTTTTT	CSVARTSGMNTGELFF
TRBV7-2	few	.	TRBJ2-3	TGTGCCAGCAGCTTGTCGGTAGCGGATACGCAGTATTTT	CASSLSVADTQYF
TRBV5-1	few	TRBD1	TRBJ1-5	TGCGCCAGCAGCCCGGGTGCGACAGGGGACCAGCCCCAGCATTTT	CASSPGATGDQPQHF
TRBV4-3	.	.	TRBJ1-5	TGCGCCAGCAGCTTCAGGCCTGTACCAGGAAGACCCCAGCATTTT	CASSFRPVPGRPQHF